The clone carrying this T cell receptor beta chain was seen repeatedly, ten times or more. The entry originates in a study of T cells after yellow fever vaccination. Study-wide results and limits: Sorted memory subsets showed almost no vaccine-responding clonotypes on day 0.

TCRdb re-analysed the 5' RACE reads in MiXCR, keeping a single row per CDR3 protein. The sample contains 9,500 to 15,000 distinct CDR3 sequences, 5.5% to 6% of which appear only once. This specimen consisted of PBMCs, either bulk or a sorted T-cell subset (CD4+, CD8+, memory, or dextramer-sorted; not recorded which), obtained on the day of the yellow fever booster vaccination. The TCR comes from a man between 25 and 39 years old who received the YFV17D yellow fever vaccine.

This chain's CDR3 is CASSSLSLDIEKLFF. The CDR3 DNA reads TGTGCCAGCAGCTCTCTAAGTCTAGACATCGAAAAACTGTTTTTT. This chain links TRBV5-6 with TRBJ1-4; D remains ambiguous. Germline CDR1 SGHDT, CDR2 YYEEEE. This CDR3 is built from 15 residues. V was shortened by 3 bases and J by 8 bases, with 17 bases between the two germline ends.